These T cell receptor beta chains were read from a single sample in a study of blood T cells in healthy people across ages. TCRdb analysed the 5' RACE reads with MiXCR anew, one entry per CDR3 protein. The repertoire holds hundreds of thousands of distinct CDR3 sequences, with more than 25% as singletons. A further study also used this sample, focusing on T cells of mothers and their children.

Sequenced material: blood. Receptors originate from a boy aged 5-17 years in good health. The CDR3 runs from the conserved cysteine through the conserved F or W. The D gene is left open where the match is weak. A row's size may be missing; if present it is once, few, many or a size class.

V gene: TRBV4-2; J gene: TRBJ2-1; CDR3 length: 15; clone size: .; D gene: .; CDR3 DNA: TGTGCCAGCAGCCAAGCGGGGGGCCCAAAGGGGGAGCAGTTCTTC; CDR3 protein: CASSQAGGPKGEQFF
V gene: TRBV3-1; J gene: TRBJ1-1; CDR3 length: 14; clone size: .; D gene: .; CDR3 DNA: TGTGCCAGCAGCCAAGCTGTCGTTTCCGGTGAAGCTTTCTTT; CDR3 protein: CASSQAVVSGEAFF
V gene: TRBV2; J gene: TRBJ1-5; CDR3 length: 14; clone size: .; D gene: .; CDR3 DNA: TGTGCCAGCAGTGAGAACAGGGCCGCTCAGCCCCAGCATTTT; CDR3 protein: CASSENRAAQPQHF
V gene: TRBV14; J gene: TRBJ2-1; CDR3 length: 13; clone size: many; D gene: .; CDR3 DNA: TGTGCCAGCAGCCACCTGACAGCCAAGGAGCAGTTCTTC; CDR3 protein: CASSHLTAKEQFF
V gene: TRBV12-3/TRBV12-4; J gene: TRBJ2-5; CDR3 length: 13; clone size: .; D gene: TRBD2; CDR3 DNA: TGTGCCACCACCGGGGGGGGCCAAGAGACCCAGTACTTC; CDR3 protein: CATTGGGQETQYF
V gene: TRBV2; J gene: TRBJ2-7; CDR3 length: 12; clone size: once; D gene: .; CDR3 DNA: TGTGCCAGCAGCGAACGACCCTCGGGGCAGTACTTC; CDR3 protein: CASSERPSGQYF
V gene: TRBV7-3; J gene: TRBJ2-1; CDR3 length: 15; clone size: few; D gene: .; CDR3 DNA: TGTGCCAGCAGCATAACCGGGAAGCTTAGCGATGAGCAGTTCTTC; CDR3 protein: CASSITGKLSDEQFF
V gene: TRBV5-1; J gene: TRBJ2-2; CDR3 length: 13; clone size: few; D gene: .; CDR3 DNA: TGCGCCAGCAGCGTTTGGGGGGTCGGGGAGCTGTTTTTT; CDR3 protein: CASSVWGVGELFF
V gene: TRBV20-1; J gene: TRBJ2-5; CDR3 length: 13; clone size: .; D gene: .; CDR3 DNA: TGCAGTGCTAGCGCCACAGGGAGGGAGACCCAGTACTTC; CDR3 protein: CSASATGRETQYF
V gene: TRBV9; J gene: TRBJ2-3; CDR3 length: 19; clone size: .; D gene: TRBD2; CDR3 DNA: TGTGCCAGCAGCGTAGGCCTAGCGGGAGGAAGGGGGATAACAGATACGCAGTATTTT; CDR3 protein: CASSVGLAGGRGITDTQYF
V gene: TRBV28; J gene: TRBJ2-4; CDR3 length: 14; clone size: few; D gene: .; CDR3 DNA: TGTGCCAGCAGTAAAAAGGGAGCCAAAAACATTCAGTACTTC; CDR3 protein: CASSKKGAKNIQYF
V gene: TRBV11-2; J gene: TRBJ2-7; CDR3 length: 14; clone size: .; D gene: .; CDR3 DNA: TGTGCCAGCAGCTTCCCGACATCGGGGTCCGAGCAGTACTTC; CDR3 protein: CASSFPTSGSEQYF
V gene: TRBV12-5; J gene: TRBJ1-5; CDR3 length: 24; clone size: .; D gene: .; CDR3 DNA: TGTGCTAGTGGCCTTGACCGCCGCGGATGGGACACCCGAGATGCGGCATATAGCAATCAGCCCCAGCATTTT; CDR3 protein: CASGLDRRGWDTRDAAYSNQPQHF
V gene: TRBV5-1; J gene: TRBJ2-1; CDR3 length: 17; clone size: once; D gene: TRBD1; CDR3 DNA: TGCGCCAGCAGCTTCCAACCCCGGGACAGGGGTGTCAATGAGCAGTTCTTC; CDR3 protein: CASSFQPRDRGVNEQFF
V gene: TRBV11-2; J gene: TRBJ2-4; CDR3 length: 17; clone size: few; D gene: TRBD2; CDR3 DNA: TGTGCCAGCAGCTTAGCTAGAGCGGGGGGGCTCGTCGACATTCAGTACTTC; CDR3 protein: CASSLARAGGLVDIQYF
V gene: TRBV12-3/TRBV12-4; J gene: TRBJ2-2; CDR3 length: 16; clone size: .; D gene: TRBD1; CDR3 DNA: TGTGCCAGCAGTGCCGGGACAGCATCGAACACCGGGGAGCTGTTTTTT; CDR3 protein: CASSAGTASNTGELFF
V gene: TRBV20-1; J gene: TRBJ2-5; CDR3 length: 15; clone size: few; D gene: TRBD2; CDR3 DNA: TGCAGTGCTCCGCTAGCGGGGGCCCCCCAAGAGACCCAGTACTTC; CDR3 protein: CSAPLAGAPQETQYF